This paragraph covers one T cell receptor beta chain sequence. It has no known antigen specificity. No base quality values were provided; no much bigger clone lies one nucleotide off. The data were taken from a study of blood T cell repertoires in COVID-19 (dated by TCRdb to the early 2020s). Background on the whole study: The collaborator samples originated in the United States, Italy and Spain and spanned the acute and convalescent phases of COVID-19. The sample metadata nearly always contained a de-identified subject ID, COVID-19 status, age in years and sex. Deeply sampled blood TCRbeta repertoires from subjects exposed to, actively infected with, or recovered from COVID-19 were included in the dataset. Samples were obtained from the ongoing ImmuneRACE study (first 160 participants) and from 1,254 subjects provided by 6 global collaborators. A freely available public database, intended as a resource for researchers studying the immune response to SARS-CoV-2, is where the repertoires were released. The prospective study material was composed of cDNA or gDNA derived from T cells, B-cell-depleted T cells, or PBMCs. Where available, HLA class I and class II types were taken from metadata supplied by the sample provider and were not determined by assay-based typing. What the research found in general, with its limitations: How much clinical and demographic metadata was included differed by source and by participant, and the metadata was provided uncurated.

Collaborating institutions collected whole blood in K2EDTA tubes following their own protocols. Collaborator samples were shipped for TCRbeta analysis as frozen whole blood, isolated PBMCs, or DNA extracted from either sample type. TCRbeta CDR3 regions were amplified from genomic DNA by means of the immunoSEQ Assay, a bias-controlled multiplex PCR. The authors' analysis ran thus. The number of nucleated cells in each sample was estimated from the amplification of reference gene primers within the assay. To quantify the absolute abundance of each unique TCRbeta CDR3 rearrangement, sequence reads were collapsed and filtered. For each sample, productive Simpson clonality was calculated as the square root of Simpson's diversity index across productive rearrangements. Entries here come from immuneACCESS through TCRdb and include only in-frame sequences with V and J called. Some clones fail to appear in such tables; in the studies checked, an unresolved V gene covers under half of the shortfall, and the cause of the remainder is unknown. V, J and clone size derive from that table, while D and trimming were established from the DNA sequence. The sample yields around 100,000 clones; approximately 88% were counted once. Roughly 0.89% of the sample comes from the top ten.

Reading the germline V gene (reference sequence) gives CDR1 MNHEY and CDR2 SMNVEV. Counted from cysteine to phenylalanine, this CDR3 has 16 amino acids. Left in the record is the CDR3 DNA by itself, 48 bases read in frame from the first base. V and J are truncated by 3 bases and 2 bases respectively, leaving an intervening sequence of 16 bases. Sequencing input: peripheral blood. This receptor was taken from a woman aged 65 to 85 with acute or convalescent COVID-19. The sequence links TRBV27 to TRBJ1-1; TRBD1 could be the D gene, as 5 bases match. This receptor carries the CDR3 CASSFGGARGNTEAFF. The DNA reads TGTGCCAGCAGTTTCGGAGGGGCACGAGGCAACACTGAAGCTTTCTTT.